Below, one TCR beta chain is given with its context. Its specificity is unknown. Being one base from a much bigger clone, this may be a read error. Ophthalmopathy cases met thresholds of Clinical Activity Score at least 3, NOSPECS grade at least 4 and duration under 3 months. Orbital computed tomography and thyroid ultrasound, together with serum TRAb and thyroxine and clinical symptoms, were used for diagnoses. The source material, RNA transcripts, was used to amplify TCR beta CDR3 regions. With the HTBI primer set, the TCR CDR3 went through a first round of RT-PCR. TCRdb called the multiplex PCR reads again in MiXCR, with one record for every CDR3 protein. The sample has some 320,000 distinct CDR3 sequences, around 15% seen once. The CDR3 totals 15 residues. This sample is drawn from a study of T cells in Graves' hyperthyroidism and ophthalmopathy. Study-wide findings and caveats: The model predicted ophthalmopathy a median approximately six months before onset. Ophthalmopathy was distinguished from stable hyperthyroidism by 13 V-J signatures.

The receptor was derived from a woman aged 40 to 50 with Graves' ophthalmopathy. The chain recombines TRBV12-3 or TRBV12-4 with TRBJ1-6; 8 nucleotides match TRBD1. The sequencing sample was made of blood. The CDR3 loop reads CASSPGTGGGSPPHF. The CDR3 nucleotides are TGTGCCAGCAGTCCCGGGACAGGCGGCGGGTCACCCCCCCACTTT.